These 14 T cell receptor beta chains were all obtained from the same sample, sequenced in a study of shared clonotypes between healthy human individuals. Naive-designated CD8 cells lacked CD45RO, were positively enriched for CCR7, and omitted terminally differentiated effector memory CD45RA+ cells. Using immunoSEQ multiplex PCR, the repertoire was profiled, and TCRdb retains in-frame clones only, with some absent. The table lists approximately 810,000 clones, almost 95% of them singletons. The sequencing sample was made of naive CD8+ T cells sorted from blood. These receptors were obtained from a man aged 25 to 40 in good health.

This sequence joins TRBV14 and TRBJ2-1; no reliable D call. CDR1 SGHDN and CDR2 FVKESK come from the germline V gene. The CDR3 contains 15 residues. Trimming cost V 4 bases and J 5 bases, with 15 bases left between them. CDR3 sequence (DNA): TGTGCCAGCAGCCGATTTTTTCCAGACGACAATGAGCAGTTCTTC. Its protein product is CASSRFFPDDNEQFF.

The chain carries TRBV28 and TRBJ2-1; no firm D call. CDR1 is MDHEN, CDR2 SYDVKM, per germline. The CDR3 is 15 amino acids. V lost 6 bases, J lost 6 bases, and 18 bases lay in between. CDR3 region: CASRLESFGRNEQFF. CDR3 bases: TGTGCCAGCAGGCTTGAGTCGTTTGGGCGCAATGAGCAGTTCTTC. Full variable domain (remainder filled in from reference TRBV28 and TRBJ2-1): DVKVTQSSRYLVKRTGEKVFLECVQDMDHENMFWYRQDPGLGLRLIYFSYDVKMKEKGDIPEGYSVSREKKERFSLILESASTNQTSMYLCASRLESFGRNEQFFGPGTRLTVL.

Note on this clone: The same CDR3 arises from other DNA sequences in this sample as well. The chain carries TRBV9 and TRBJ1-2, with D perhaps TRBD1 (5 bases). The CDR3 consists of 12 residues. Germline V gene sequence: CDR1 SGDLS, CDR2 YYNGEE. Trimming cost V 2 bases and J 4 bases, with 6 bases left between them. CDR3 DNA: TGTGCCAGCAGCGTGGGGGTCTATGGCTACACCTTC. It encodes CASSVGVYGYTF.

In the case of this clone: The sample holds other DNA sequences that translate to the same CDR3. This sequence joins TRBV27 and TRBJ2-7; 7 bases are a match to TRBD2. Germline CDR1 is MNHEY and CDR2 is SMNVEV (reference sequence). The CDR3 loop spans 15 amino acids. V dropped 0 bases and J dropped 1; count of bases not matched to a gene: 3. CDR3 nucleotide sequence: TGTGCCAGCAGTTTATCTGGGGGGGGGTCCTACGAGCAGTACTTC. Translated, it gives CASSLSGGGSYEQYF.

The CDR3 nucleotides read TGCGCCAGCAGCCAAGAAGACCTAGCGGGCACCATGGGACACAATGAGCAGTTCTTC. Translated, it gives CASSQEDLAGTMGHNEQFF. V is TRBV4-1 and J is TRBJ2-1; 8 positions match TRBD2. Unmatched junction bases numbered 15, after V lost 0 bases and J lost 5 bases. This CDR3 comprises 19 residues. Germline assignment: CDR1 MGHRA and CDR2 YSYEKL.

This clone appeared once. The rearrangement links TRBV7-9 to TRBJ2-7, with no clear D. The germline V and J ends were trimmed by 0 bases and 5 bases, with 11 bases remaining between them. The V gene's germline CDR1 is SEHNR and CDR2 FQNEAQ (reference sequence). This CDR3 contains 14 residues. CDR3 nucleotides: TGTGCCAGCAGCTTAGCGCAAGGGTTTCACGAGCAGTACTTC. The encoded protein is CASSLAQGFHEQYF.

The chain has TRBV7-2 and TRBJ2-1; 12 nucleotides align to TRBD2. The junction had 8 bases not matched to a gene; V was cut back by 3 bases and J by 8 bases. The CDR3 is 16 residues long. In germline, CDR1 is SGHTA, CDR2 FQGNSA. The CDR3 reads CASSFGRLAGVDEQFF. CDR3 nucleotide sequence: TGTGCCAGCAGCTTCGGGCGACTAGCGGGAGTGGATGAGCAGTTCTTC. Using reference TRBV7-2 and TRBJ2-1 for the parts outside the CDR3, the full variable domain is GAGVSQSPSNKVTEKGKDVELRCDPISGHTALYWYRQSLGQGLEFLIYFQGNSAPDKSGLPSDRFSAERTGGSVSTLTIQRTQQEDSAVYLCASSFGRLAGVDEQFFGPGTRLTVL.

V usage is TRBV4-1 and J usage is TRBJ2-3; unclear D gene. Per germline, CDR1 MGHRA and CDR2 YSYEKL. V was cut by 4 bases and J by 0 bases, with 11 bases left in between. CDR3 length: 15 amino acids. For the CDR3, the DNA is TGCGCCAGCAGCCCGAGTGCCTCTAGCACAGATACGCAGTATTTT. Translating gives CASSPSASSTDTQYF.

CDR3 protein: CSVEDLGREDNEQFF. The CDR3 DNA is TGCAGCGTTGAAGATCTGGGCAGGGAAGACAATGAGCAGTTCTTC. The rearrangement joins TRBV29-1 to TRBJ2-1; the D gene is possibly TRBD1 (5 bases). This CDR3 has 15 amino acids. V gave up 0 bases and J gave up 5 bases, with 14 bases separating them. Germline CDR1 is SQVTM and CDR2 is ANQGSEA.

This chain connects TRBV30 to TRBJ1-3; D ambiguous. The CDR3 is made up of 14 amino acids. V was trimmed by 4 bases and J by 0 bases, leaving 10 bases between them. CDR1 is GTSNPN, CDR2 SVGIG, per germline (reference sequence). CDR3 loop: CAWTGSYSGNTIYF. The CDR3 coding sequence is TGTGCCTGGACAGGCTCCTACTCTGGAAACACCATATATTTT.

The chain is built from TRBV27 and TRBJ2-6, with D possibly matching TRBD1 (6 bases). Deletions cut 6 bases from V and 0 bases from J, with 12 bases between. Germline V gene lookup returns CDR1 MNHEY and CDR2 SMNVEV (reference sequence). This CDR3 has 16 amino acids. Here the CDR3 reads CASRRGGSSGANVLTF. CDR3 nucleotides: TGTGCCAGCAGGAGAGGGGGATCCTCTGGGGCCAACGTCCTGACTTTC. Complete variable domain (other parts from reference TRBV27 and TRBJ2-6): EAQVTQNPRYLITVTGKKLTVTCSQNMNHEYMSWYRQDPGLGLRQIYYSMNVEVTDKGDVPEGYKVSRKEKRNFPLILESPSPNQTSLYFCASRRGGSSGANVLTFGAGSRLTVL.

The J gene is TRBJ2-7, the V gene TRBV6-1, with 8 bases identical to TRBD1. The V gene end was trimmed by 2 bases and the J gene end by 5 bases; junction bases not matched to a gene: 8. This CDR3 is built from 15 residues. CDR1 and CDR2 (germline): MNHNS, SASEGT. The CDR3 sequence is CASSERAGGIDEQYF. The CDR3 coding sequence is TGTGCCAGCAGTGAAAGGGCAGGGGGCATTGACGAGCAGTACTTC.

This sequence joins TRBV7-9 and TRBJ2-1; D unclear. CDR3 length: 14 residues. Germline V lookup: CDR1 SEHNR, CDR2 FQNEAQ (reference sequence). The V and J ends lost 5 bases and 4 bases respectively, with 12 bases between them. The CDR3 spells CASSPRQSYNEQFF. Here the CDR3 DNA reads TGTGCCAGCAGCCCTCGTCAGTCGTACAATGAGCAGTTCTTC.

This clone was counted once. The chain couples TRBV6-6 to TRBJ2-1; D possibly corresponds to TRBD2 (6 bases). Trimming stripped 0 bases from V and 10 bases from J, with 13 bases between. Germline values: CDR1 MNHNY, CDR2 SVGAGI (reference sequence). The CDR3 contains 14 residues. The CDR3 nucleotides read TGTGCCAGCAGTTACTCGATGGAGGGCTGGGAGCAGTTCTTC. Protein: CASSYSMEGWEQFF.